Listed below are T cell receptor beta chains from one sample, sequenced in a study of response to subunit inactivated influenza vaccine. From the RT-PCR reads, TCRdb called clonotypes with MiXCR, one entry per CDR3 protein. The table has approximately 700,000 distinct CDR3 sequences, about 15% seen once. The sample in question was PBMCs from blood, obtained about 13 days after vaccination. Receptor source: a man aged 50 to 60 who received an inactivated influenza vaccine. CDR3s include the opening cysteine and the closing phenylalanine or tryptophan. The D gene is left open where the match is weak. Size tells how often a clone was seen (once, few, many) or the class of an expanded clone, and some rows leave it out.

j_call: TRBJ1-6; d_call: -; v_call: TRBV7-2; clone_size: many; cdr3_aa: CASSLDAGTGSPLHF; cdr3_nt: TGTGCCAGCAGCTTAGATGCAGGGACCGGTTCACCCCTCCACTTT
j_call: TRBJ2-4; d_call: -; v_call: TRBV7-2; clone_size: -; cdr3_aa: CASSRRGDGLAKNIQYF; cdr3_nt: TGTGCCAGCAGCAGGCGAGGAGACGGACTAGCCAAAAACATTCAGTACTTC
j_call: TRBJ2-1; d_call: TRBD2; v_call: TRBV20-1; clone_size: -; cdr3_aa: CSASLSGGPGGSEQFF; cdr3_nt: TGCAGTGCTAGTTTATCGGGAGGGCCTGGGGGGAGTGAGCAGTTCTTC
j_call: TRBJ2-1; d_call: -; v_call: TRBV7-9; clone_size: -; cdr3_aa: CASSQKQGGWQFF; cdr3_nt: TGTGCCAGCAGCCAGAAACAAGGCGGTTGGCAGTTCTTC
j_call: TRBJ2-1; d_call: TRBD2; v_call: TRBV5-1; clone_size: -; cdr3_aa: CASAASGEPVF; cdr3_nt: TGCGCCAGCGCCGCTAGCGGGGAGCCGGTCTTC
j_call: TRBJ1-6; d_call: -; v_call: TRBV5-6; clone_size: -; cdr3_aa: CASSFQGDIGSPLHF; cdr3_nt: TGTGCCAGCAGCTTCCAGGGTGATATTGGTTCACCCCTCCACTTT
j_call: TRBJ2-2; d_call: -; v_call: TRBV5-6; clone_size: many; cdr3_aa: CASSLDSPNTGELFF; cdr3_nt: TGTGCCAGCAGCTTGGACAGCCCGAACACCGGGGAGCTGTTTTTT
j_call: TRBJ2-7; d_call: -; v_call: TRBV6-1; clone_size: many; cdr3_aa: CASSPGDGTGEQYF; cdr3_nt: TGTGCCAGCAGCCCGGGGGATGGGACTGGCGAGCAGTACTTC
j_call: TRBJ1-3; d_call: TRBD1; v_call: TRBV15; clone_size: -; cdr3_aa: CATSRIPPGGQEF; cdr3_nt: TGTGCCACCAGCAGAATCCCTCCAGGGGGTCAGGAGTTT
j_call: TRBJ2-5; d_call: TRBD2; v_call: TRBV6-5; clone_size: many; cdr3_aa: CASSYSPSGYQETQYF; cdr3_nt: TGTGCCAGCAGTTACTCGCCTAGCGGGTACCAAGAGACCCAGTACTTC
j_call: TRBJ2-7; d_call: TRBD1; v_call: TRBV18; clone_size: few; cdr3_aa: CASSGQGQSPFSYEQYF; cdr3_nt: TGTGCCAGCTCCGGACAGGGCCAAAGCCCCTTCTCCTACGAGCAGTACTTC
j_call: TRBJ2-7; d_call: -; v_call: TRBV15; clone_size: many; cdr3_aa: CATSREASNEQYF; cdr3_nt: TGTGCCACCAGCAGAGAGGCAAGCAACGAGCAGTACTTC
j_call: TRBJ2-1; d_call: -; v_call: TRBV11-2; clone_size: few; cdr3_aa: CASSPRARMAEQFF; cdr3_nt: TGTGCCAGCAGCCCTAGGGCACGGATGGCTGAGCAGTTCTTC
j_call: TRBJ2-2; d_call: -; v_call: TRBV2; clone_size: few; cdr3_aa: CASRGVRNTGELFF; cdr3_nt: TGTGCCAGCAGGGGGGTGCGAAACACCGGGGAGCTGTTTTTT
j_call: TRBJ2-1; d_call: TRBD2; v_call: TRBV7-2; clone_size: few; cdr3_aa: CASARSGGGPSYNEQFF; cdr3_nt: TGTGCCAGCGCCCGGTCGGGGGGGGGTCCCTCCTACAATGAGCAGTTCTTC
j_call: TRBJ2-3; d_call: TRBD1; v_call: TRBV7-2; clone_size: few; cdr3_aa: CASSIQGTDTQYF; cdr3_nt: TGTGCCAGCAGCATACAGGGGACAGATACGCAGTATTTT
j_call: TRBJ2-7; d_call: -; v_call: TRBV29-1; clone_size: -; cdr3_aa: CSVYIRRRRGPSSYEQYF; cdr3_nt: TGCAGCGTTTATATAAGGCGTCGTCGGGGGCCGAGCTCCTACGAGCAGTACTTC
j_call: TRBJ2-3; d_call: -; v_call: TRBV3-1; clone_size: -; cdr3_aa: CASSRPSGRTDTQYF; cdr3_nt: TGTGCCAGCAGCCGACCGAGCGGGCGCACAGATACGCAGTATTTT
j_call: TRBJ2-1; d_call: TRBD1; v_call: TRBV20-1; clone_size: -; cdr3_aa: CSATGDRAYNEQFF; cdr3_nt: TGCAGTGCTACGGGGGACAGGGCTTACAATGAGCAGTTCTTC
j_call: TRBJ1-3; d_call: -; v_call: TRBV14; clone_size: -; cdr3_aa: CASSQARGPAGNTIYF; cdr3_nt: TGTGCCAGCAGCCAAGCAAGAGGGCCGGCAGGAAACACCATATATTTT
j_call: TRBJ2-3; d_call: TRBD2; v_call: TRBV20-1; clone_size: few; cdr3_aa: CSPRTSDTDTQYF; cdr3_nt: TGCAGCCCTAGGACTAGCGACACAGATACGCAGTATTTT
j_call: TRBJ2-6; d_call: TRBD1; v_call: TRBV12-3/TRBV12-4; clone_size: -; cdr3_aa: CASRDRWSGANVLTF; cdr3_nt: TGTGCCAGCAGGGACAGGTGGTCTGGGGCCAACGTCCTGACTTTC
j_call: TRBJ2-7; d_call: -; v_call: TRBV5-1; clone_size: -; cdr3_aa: CASSLESSRDEQYF; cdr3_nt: TGCGCCAGCAGCTTGGAGTCTAGCCGGGACGAGCAGTACTTC
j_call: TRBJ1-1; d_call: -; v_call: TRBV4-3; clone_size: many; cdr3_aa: CASSQDSGVRDTEAFF; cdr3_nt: TGCGCCAGCAGCCAAGATTCCGGGGTTAGGGACACTGAAGCTTTCTTT
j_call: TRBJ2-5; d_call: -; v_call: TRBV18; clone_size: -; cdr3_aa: CASSPFSDGQETQYF; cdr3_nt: TGTGCCAGCTCACCATTTTCGGACGGGCAAGAGACCCAGTACTTC
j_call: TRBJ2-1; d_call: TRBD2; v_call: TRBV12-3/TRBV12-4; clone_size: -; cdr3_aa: CASSLRGGGKYNEQFF; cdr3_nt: TGTGCCAGCAGTTTAAGAGGCGGGGGGAAGTACAATGAGCAGTTCTTC
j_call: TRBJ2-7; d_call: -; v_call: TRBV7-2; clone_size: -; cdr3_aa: CASSLDWSSYEQYF; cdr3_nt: TGTGCCAGCAGCTTGGACTGGAGCTCCTACGAGCAGTACTTC
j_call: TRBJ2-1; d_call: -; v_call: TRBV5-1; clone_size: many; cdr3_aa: CASSLVDEQFF; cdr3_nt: TGTGCCAGCAGTTTGGTAGATGAGCAGTTCTTC
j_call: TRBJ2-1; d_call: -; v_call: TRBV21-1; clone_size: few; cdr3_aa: CASTYLGTSMDASSYNEQFF; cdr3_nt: TGTGCCAGCACCTATCTCGGGACTTCTATGGACGCGAGCTCCTACAATGAGCAGTTCTTC
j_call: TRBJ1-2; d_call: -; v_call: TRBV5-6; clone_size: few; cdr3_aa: CASSFQPYGYTF; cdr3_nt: TGTGCCAGCAGCTTTCAACCATATGGCTACACCTTC
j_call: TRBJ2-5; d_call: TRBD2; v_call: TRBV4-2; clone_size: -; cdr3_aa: CASSQASGGGKETQYF; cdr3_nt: TGTGCCAGCAGCCAAGCTAGCGGGGGCGGGAAAGAGACCCAGTACTTC
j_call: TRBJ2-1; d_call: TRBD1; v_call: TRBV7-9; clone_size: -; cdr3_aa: CASSTRTGWNEQFF; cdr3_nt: TGTGCCAGCAGCACTCGGACAGGGTGGAATGAGCAGTTCTTC
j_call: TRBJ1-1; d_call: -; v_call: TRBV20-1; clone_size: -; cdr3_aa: CSARVRSGGNTEAFF; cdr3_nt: TGCAGTGCTAGAGTCAGATCCGGGGGAAACACTGAAGCTTTCTTT
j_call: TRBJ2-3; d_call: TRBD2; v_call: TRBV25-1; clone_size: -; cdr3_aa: CASSQWKAGGNTQYF; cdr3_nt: TGTGCCAGCAGTCAATGGAAAGCCGGGGGGAATACGCAGTATTTT
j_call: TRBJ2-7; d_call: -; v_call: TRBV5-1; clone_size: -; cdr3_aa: CASAPSGQNYEQYF; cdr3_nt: TGCGCCAGCGCCCCTTCGGGACAAAACTACGAGCAGTACTTC
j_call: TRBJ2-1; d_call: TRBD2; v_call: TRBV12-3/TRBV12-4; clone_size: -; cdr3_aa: CASSGLLAGASSYNEQFF; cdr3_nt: TGTGCCAGCAGTGGCCTACTAGCGGGGGCTAGCTCCTACAATGAGCAGTTCTTC
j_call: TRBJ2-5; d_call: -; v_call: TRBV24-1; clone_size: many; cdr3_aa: CATSDAGTQEETQYF; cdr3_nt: TGTGCCACCAGTGATGCCGGGACACAAGAAGAGACCCAGTACTTC
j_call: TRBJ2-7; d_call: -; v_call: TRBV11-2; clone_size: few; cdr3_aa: CASSLAGTRPYEQYF; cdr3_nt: TGTGCCAGCAGCTTAGCCGGGACACGACCCTACGAGCAGTACTTC